This TCR beta chain originates from a study of blood T cell repertoires in COVID-19. Study-level information: PBMCs, B-cell-depleted T cells, or T cells were the source of the cDNA or gDNA that made up the material.

Germline V gives CDR1 ENHRY, CDR2 SYGVKD. The V gene lost 4 bases and the J gene lost 7 bases, with 11 bases spanning the gap. This CDR3 has 13 amino acids. Original processing methods: Amplifying reference gene primers gave estimates of nucleated cell counts. Generated by immunoSEQ multiplex PCR, the TCRdb table keeps only in-frame clones and is missing some. The D gene and trimming were derived from the DNA, and the V and J assignments and clone size from that table. The sample contains 84,000 or so clones, around four fifths of which appear only once. The TCR was taken from an elderly man with active or convalescent COVID-19. Input material: peripheral blood. This sequence joins TRBV10-3 and TRBJ1-5; no definite D call. The CDR3, as DNA: TGTGCCATCAGTGGCGGGCGGGAGCAGCCCCAGCATTTT. This sequence encodes CAISGGREQPQHF.